A selection of T cell receptor beta chains follows, all from one sample in a study of T-cell reconstitution after alpha-beta-depleted transplantation in children. TCRdb re-called the PCR reads through MiXCR, storing one row per CDR3 protein. The sample gives about 590,000 distinct CDR3 sequences, around 13% of which show up once; about 2.2% is in the top ten. The sample here was PBMCs, mostly from graft donor cells, taken 360 days after TCRalphabeta/CD19-depleted stem cell transplant. All receptors derive from a male patient between 10 and 17 years old who had a stem cell transplant for acute myeloid leukemia, so the T cells may come from the graft donor. CDR3s include the opening cysteine and the closing phenylalanine or tryptophan.

V gene	CDR3 protein
TRBV12-3/TRBV12-4	CASNRLDGGELFF
TRBV18	CASSPRDDGTGELFF
TRBV24-1	CATSDPPWPGGPYEQYF
TRBV7-9	CASSSVAGASEQYF
TRBV29-1	CSGCPSGTPETQYF
TRBV27	CASSTGTEYNEQFF
TRBV20-1	CSASGGRAYNEQFF
TRBV20-1	CSARKGPFGNEQFF
TRBV28	CASSLSGIPQETQYF
TRBV28	CASSLEGATTYEQYF
TRBV27	CASRRTGHYGYTF
TRBV29-1	CSALRGSTYNEQFF
TRBV29-1	CSGLGGGNEQFF
TRBV29-1	CSVEGEADLAKNIQYF
TRBV28	CASVSREGFLFEQFF
TRBV9	CASSVGGKHTGELFF
TRBV29-1	CSVVGPPIDEQYF
TRBV3-1	CASSQASGRYNEQFF